The sequence of this T cell receptor (beta chain) was determined in a study of T cells expressing NK-cell markers. Study background: There were seven HCMV-seropositive donors and one seronegative donor among the eight sequenced.

The CDR3 is 12 residues long. Germline V gene lookup returns CDR1 SNHLY and CDR2 FYNNEI. The cDNA for TCR beta came from 5'RACE template switching with UMIs. TCRdb reprocessed the 5' RACE reads and reports one entry per CDR3 protein, with no DNA. This sample lists roughly 380,000 distinct CDR3 sequences; its ten largest clones have 5.2%. Study-level points and caveats: For four donors, these clonotypes were likewise the leading ones in the CD3+CD56-NKG2C+ fraction. Expanded NKG2C+ T cell clones were not confirmed as HCMV-specific.

With respect to this clonotype: Its antigen is currently unknown.

The chain couples TRBV2 to TRBJ1-2; TCRdb's assignment of TRBD1 cannot be checked, as there is no DNA. The source material was blood T cells: a sorted CD56 or NKG2C T cell subset, CD4+ or CD8+ T cells, or bulk PBMC T cells (not recorded which). The receptor was derived from a man aged 18-75 years in good health. CDR3 protein: CASSATGVGYTF. Together with reference TRBV2 and TRBJ1-2, the CDR3 gives the full variable domain: EPEVTQTPSHQVTQMGQEVILRCVPISNHLYFYWYRQILGQKVEFLVSFYNNEISEKSEIFDDQFSVERPDGSNFTLKIRSTKLEDSAMYFCASSATGVGYTFGSGTRLTVV.